The clone carrying this TCR beta chain was recorded at least ten times. Its antigen is undetermined. The authors prepared the TCRbeta library with unique molecular identifiers. One entry per CDR3 protein results from TCRdb running MiXCR on the PCR reads. This table holds 550,000 to 800,000 distinct CDR3 sequences, 10% to 15% found once. The record originates from a study of T-cell reconstitution after alpha-beta-depleted transplantation in children. Study-wide points: The origin of alpha-beta T cells about two months after transplant was reportedly several hundred expanded graft clones. T-cell counts and diversity were attributed mostly to newly produced T cells one year after transplant.

The CDR3 runs to 13 residues. Per the germline V gene, CDR1 is SEHNR and CDR2 is FQNEAQ (reference sequence). The material was PBMCs, obtained before TCRalphabeta/CD19-depleted stem cell transplant. This receptor was identified in a girl aged 2 to 9 with congenital amegakaryocytic thrombocytopenia, due to receive a stem cell transplant. This sequence joins TRBV7-9 and TRBJ2-3; TRBD2 is a possible D gene (6 bases). This CDR3 reads CALGGMKADTQYF. The CDR3 region has the DNA TGTGCGTTGGGCGGGATGAAGGCAGATACGCAGTATTTT. The full variable domain, rest sourced from reference TRBV7-9 and TRBJ2-3, is DTGVSQNPRHKITKRGQNVTFRCDPISEHNRLYWYRQTLGQGPEFLTYFQNEAQLEKSRLLSDRFSAERPKGSFSTLEIQRTEQGDSAMYLCALGGMKADTQYFGPGTRLTVL.